This TCR beta chain was obtained from a study of cytomegalovirus exposure and HLA in healthy donors. Worth noting for this clone: Its antigen is as yet unknown.

13 Jbeta primers and 60 Vbeta primers were used for the PCR. TCRdb keeps only in-frame clones here, not all; method: immunoSEQ multiplex PCR. Of about 110,000 clones in the sample, around 87% are singletons; the top ten hold about 1.8%. Germline assignment: CDR1 SNHLY and CDR2 FYNNEI. This CDR3 comprises 14 residues. With 6 bases removed from V and 4 bases from J, the gap between germline ends came to 15 bases. The study, taken as a whole, reports: Upon later analysis, HLA-associated TCR beta chains proved more clonally expanded than other, equally common chains. Three of the chains that were CMV-associated were confirmed in vitro to be specific for CMV antigens.

The receptor was derived from a man aged 40-50 years in good health and CMV-seronegative. The rearrangement joins TRBV2 to TRBJ1-2; TRBD1 might be the D (6 bases). The source material was PBMCs. CDR3 residues: CASSPRTDIYGYTF. The CDR3 nucleotides are TGTGCCAGCAGCCCCCGGACAGATATCTATGGCTACACCTTC.